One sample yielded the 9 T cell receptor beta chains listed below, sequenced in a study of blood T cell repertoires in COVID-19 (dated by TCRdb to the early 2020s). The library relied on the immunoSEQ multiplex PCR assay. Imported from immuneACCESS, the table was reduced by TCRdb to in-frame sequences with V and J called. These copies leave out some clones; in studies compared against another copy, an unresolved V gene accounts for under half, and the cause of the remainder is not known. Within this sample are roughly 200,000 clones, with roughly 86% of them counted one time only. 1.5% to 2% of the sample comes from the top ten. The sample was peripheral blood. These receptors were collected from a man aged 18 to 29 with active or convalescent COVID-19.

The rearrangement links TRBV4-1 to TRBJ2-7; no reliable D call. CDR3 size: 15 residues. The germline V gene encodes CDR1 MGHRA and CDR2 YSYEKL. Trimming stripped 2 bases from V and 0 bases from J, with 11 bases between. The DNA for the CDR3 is TGCGCCAGCAGCCAATTTTACCTTAGCTCCTACGAGCAGTACTTC. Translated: CASSQFYLSSYEQYF.

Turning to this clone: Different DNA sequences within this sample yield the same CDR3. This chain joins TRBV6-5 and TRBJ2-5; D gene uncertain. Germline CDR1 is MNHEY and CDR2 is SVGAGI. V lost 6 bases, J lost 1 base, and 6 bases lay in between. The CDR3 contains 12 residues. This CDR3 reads CASRPGQETQYF. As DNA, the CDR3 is TGTGCCAGCAGGCCAGGCCAAGAGACCCAGTACTTC.

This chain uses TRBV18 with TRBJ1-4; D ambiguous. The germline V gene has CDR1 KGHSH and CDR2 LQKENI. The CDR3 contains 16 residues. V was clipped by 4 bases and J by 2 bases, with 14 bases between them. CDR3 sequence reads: CASSLSRGDTNEKLFF. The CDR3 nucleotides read TGTGCCAGCTCACTCAGCAGAGGCGATACTAATGAAAAACTGTTTTTT.

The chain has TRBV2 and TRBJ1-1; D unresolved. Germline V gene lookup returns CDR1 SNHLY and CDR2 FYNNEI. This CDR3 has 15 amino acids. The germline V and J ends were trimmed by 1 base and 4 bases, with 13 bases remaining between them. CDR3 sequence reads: CASSEERFEGTEAFF. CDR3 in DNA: TGTGCCAGCAGTGAAGAGAGGTTTGAGGGCACTGAAGCTTTCTTT.

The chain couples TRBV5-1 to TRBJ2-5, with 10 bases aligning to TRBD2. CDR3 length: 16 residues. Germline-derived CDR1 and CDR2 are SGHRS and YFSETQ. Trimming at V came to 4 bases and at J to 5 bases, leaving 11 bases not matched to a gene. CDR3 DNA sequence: TGCGCCAGCAGCCTGGGACTAGCGACATCGCAGGAGACCCAGTACTTC. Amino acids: CASSLGLATSQETQYF.

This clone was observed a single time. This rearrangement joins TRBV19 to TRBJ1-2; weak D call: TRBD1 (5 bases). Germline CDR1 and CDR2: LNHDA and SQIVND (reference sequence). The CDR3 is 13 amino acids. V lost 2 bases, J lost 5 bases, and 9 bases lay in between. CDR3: CASSIPGTYGYTF. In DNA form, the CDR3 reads TGTGCCAGTAGTATACCAGGGACTTATGGCTACACCTTC.

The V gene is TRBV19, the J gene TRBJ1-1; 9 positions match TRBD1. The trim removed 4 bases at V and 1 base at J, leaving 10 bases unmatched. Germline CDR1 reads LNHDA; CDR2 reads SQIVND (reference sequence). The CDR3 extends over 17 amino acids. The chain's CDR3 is CASSTGTGWEKNTEAFF. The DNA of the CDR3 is TGTGCCAGTAGTACCGGGACAGGGTGGGAAAAGAACACTGAAGCTTTCTTT. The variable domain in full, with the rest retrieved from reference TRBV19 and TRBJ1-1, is DGGITQSPKYLFRKEGQNVTLSCEQNLNHDAMYWYRQDPGQGLRLIYYSQIVNDFQKGDIAEGYSVSREKKESFPLTVTSAQKNPTAFYLCASSTGTGWEKNTEAFFGQGTRLTVV.

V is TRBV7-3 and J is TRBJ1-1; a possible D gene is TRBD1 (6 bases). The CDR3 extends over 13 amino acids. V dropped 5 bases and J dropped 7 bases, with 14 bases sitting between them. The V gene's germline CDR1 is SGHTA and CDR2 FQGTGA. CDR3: CASSRDIQDEAFF. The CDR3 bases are TGTGCCAGCAGCCGGGACATTCAAGATGAAGCTTTCTTT.

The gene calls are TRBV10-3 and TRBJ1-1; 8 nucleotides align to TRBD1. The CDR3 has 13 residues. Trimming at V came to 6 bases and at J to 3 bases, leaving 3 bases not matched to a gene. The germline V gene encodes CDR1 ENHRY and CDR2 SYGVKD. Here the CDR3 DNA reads TGTGCCATCAGAGACAGGGGCGACACTGAAGCTTTCTTT. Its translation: CAIRDRGDTEAFF.